The 9 T cell receptor beta chains below all came from one sample that was sequenced in a study of regulatory T cells in long-lasting Graves disease. Arm-PCR of CDR3 regions with iRepertoire HTBI primers generated TCR beta libraries. MiXCR was run by TCRdb on the multiplex PCR reads, yielding one entry per CDR3 protein. This table holds 450,000 to 600,000 distinct CDR3 sequences, around 15% found once. Time point: newly diagnosed GD, antithyroid drugs for less than 3 months. RNA extracted from PBMCs served as the sequencing template. The same specimen was also included in a second study, on T cells in Graves' hyperthyroidism and ophthalmopathy.

The sample here was peripheral blood mononuclear cells (PBMCs), taken at new diagnosis, from a patient treated with antithyroid drugs. The receptors here all came from a man in his forties with Graves disease.

There are many counts of this clonotype. The rearrangement joins TRBV20-1 to TRBJ1-3, with D hard to call. From germline, CDR1 is DFQATT and CDR2 SNEGSKA (reference sequence). The V gene lost 4 bases and the J gene lost 6 bases, with 7 bases spanning the gap. CDR3 length: 11 amino acids. The CDR3 here is CSATALNTIYF. The CDR3 nucleotides are TGCAGTGCTACCGCGCTAAACACCATATATTTT.

The chain carries TRBV7-8 and TRBJ1-5; 8 nucleotides align to TRBD1. J gave up 7 bases and V 8 bases, and 7 bases lay outside the gene matches. Germline V CDR1 and CDR2: SGHVS, FQNEAQ. There are 13 residues in the CDR3. CDR3 loop: CASGQGESQPQHF. In nucleotides, the CDR3 is TGTGCCAGCGGACAGGGAGAATCCCAGCCCCAGCATTTT. Full variable domain (remainder filled in from reference TRBV7-8 and TRBJ1-5): GAGVSQSPRYKVAKRGQDVALRCDPISGHVSLFWYQQALGQGPEFLTYFQNEAQLDKSGLPSDRFFAERPEGSVSTLKIQRTQQEDSAVYLCASGQGESQPQHFGDGTRLSIL.

Only a few counts were recorded for this clonotype. V gene TRBV19 combines with J gene TRBJ2-1; 9 bases align to TRBD2. CDR3 length: 16 residues. Unmatched junction bases numbered 11, after V lost 7 bases and J lost 4 bases. CDR1 is LNHDA and CDR2 is SQIVND in the germline V gene (reference sequence). Here the CDR3 reads CASTSRTSETYNEQFF. The CDR3, as DNA: TGTGCCAGTACCTCGAGGACTAGCGAGACTTACAATGAGCAGTTCTTC.

The CDR3 loop reads CASSFPGRRNEQFF. In nucleotides, the CDR3 is TGTGCCAGCAGTTTCCCCGGGAGGCGGAATGAGCAGTTCTTC. V gene TRBV28 combines with J gene TRBJ2-1; 7 nucleotides agree with TRBD2. The V segment lost 3 bases and the J segment 7 bases; nucleotides outside the gene matches: 6. Per germline, CDR1 MDHEN and CDR2 SYDVKM. There are 14 residues in the CDR3.

This clonotype was recorded many times. The chain couples TRBV5-1 to TRBJ1-1, with D perhaps TRBD1 (6 bases). Trimming removed 4 bases from V and 8 bases from J, with 21 bases in between. The germline gives CDR1 SGHRS, CDR2 YFSETQ. This CDR3 has 15 residues. CDR3 coding DNA: TGCGCCAGCAGCGCCCTAGTTGGAGGGGGGAAGGAAGCTTTCTTT. This codes for CASSALVGGGKEAFF.

This clonotype was picked up many times. The rearrangement joins TRBV6-1 to TRBJ1-5; D uncertain. Germline V gene lookup returns CDR1 MNHNS and CDR2 SASEGT. The CDR3 contains 16 residues. Trimming removed 6 bases from V and 2 bases from J, with 17 bases in between. The CDR3 sequence is CASSNSRHRGNQPQHF. Here the CDR3 DNA reads TGTGCCAGCAGCAACAGCAGGCATAGAGGCAATCAGCCCCAGCATTTT.

This clonotype has ten or more counts. This sequence joins TRBV27 and TRBJ1-2; 8 bases align to TRBD1. The V segment lost 3 bases and the J segment 7 bases; nucleotides outside the gene matches: 4. This CDR3 is built from 13 residues. From germline, CDR1 is MNHEY and CDR2 SMNVEV (reference sequence). CDR3: CASSFQGAGGYTF. CDR3 nucleotide sequence: TGTGCCAGCAGTTTCCAGGGGGCGGGTGGCTACACCTTC.

The chain carries TRBV6-1 and TRBJ2-7; D uncertain. CDR3 length: 14 amino acids. Trimming took off 7 bases at V and 0 bases at J, with 13 bases between the two ends. CDR1 is MNHNS, CDR2 SASEGT, per germline. The CDR3 protein is CASTPAGLSYEQYF. The CDR3 DNA is TGTGCCAGCACCCCCGCCGGGCTCTCCTACGAGCAGTACTTC.

In DNA form, the CDR3 reads TGTGCCAGCAGTTTAAGTCCGCCCGAAGCTTTCTTT. This sequence encodes CASSLSPPEAFF. V is TRBV12-3 or TRBV12-4 and J is TRBJ1-1; D gene ambiguous. V lost 2 bases, J lost 8 bases, and 9 bases lay in between. The CDR3 extends over 12 amino acids.